The TCR beta chain under discussion was sequenced for a study of response to subunit inactivated influenza vaccine. Study-level results: The authors offered the suggestion that each seasonal influenza vaccination recruits few new T cells.

Turning to this clonotype: What it recognizes is unknown.

TCRdb passed the RT-PCR reads through MiXCR, listing each CDR3 protein once. The sample has roughly 170,000 distinct CDR3 sequences, approximately 8.7% seen once. The sample was non-naive T cells sorted from PBMCs, taken on the day of vaccination. The clonotype comes from a middle-aged man who received an inactivated influenza vaccine.

The CDR3, as DNA: TGCGCCAGCAGCCAAGATTTCGGGAGCCCCACAGATACGCAGTATTTT. Translated, it gives CASSQDFGSPTDTQYF. The V gene is TRBV4-3, the J gene TRBJ2-3, with D possibly being TRBD2 (6 bases). This CDR3 comprises 16 residues. From germline, CDR1 is LGHNA and CDR2 YSLEER. The V gene lost 0 bases and the J gene lost 2 bases, with 12 bases spanning the gap.